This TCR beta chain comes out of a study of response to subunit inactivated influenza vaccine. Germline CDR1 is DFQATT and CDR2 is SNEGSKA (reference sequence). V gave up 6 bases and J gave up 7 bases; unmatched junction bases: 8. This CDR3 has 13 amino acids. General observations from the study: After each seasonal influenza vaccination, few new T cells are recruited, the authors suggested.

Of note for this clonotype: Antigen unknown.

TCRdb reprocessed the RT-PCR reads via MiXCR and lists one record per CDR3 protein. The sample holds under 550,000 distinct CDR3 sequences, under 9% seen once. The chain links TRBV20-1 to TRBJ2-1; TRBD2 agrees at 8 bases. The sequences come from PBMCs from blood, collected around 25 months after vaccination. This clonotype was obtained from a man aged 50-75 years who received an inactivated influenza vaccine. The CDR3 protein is CSAQREWGNEQFF. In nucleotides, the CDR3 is TGCAGTGCCCAGCGGGAGTGGGGGAATGAGCAGTTCTTC.